This TCR beta chain was identified during a study of technical replicates of blood from four donors. The method was immunoSEQ multiplex PCR; TCRdb's version includes in-frame clones alone and lacks a portion of them. Seen here are 7,500 to 8,500 clones, 90% observed once, and the top ten hold 12%. With V trimmed by 4 bases and J by 5 bases, 9 bases remained unmatched. This CDR3 spans 15 amino acids. CDR1 is MNHNS and CDR2 is SASEGT in the germline V gene. The sequence was obtained from a human donor in good health. The sequencing input was PBMCs. V is TRBV6-1 and J is TRBJ2-7; 9 bases agree with TRBD1. The CDR3 bases are TGTGCCAGCAGTGTATTACAGGGGGCGGGAAACGAGCAGTACTTC. Translation gives CASSVLQGAGNEQYF.